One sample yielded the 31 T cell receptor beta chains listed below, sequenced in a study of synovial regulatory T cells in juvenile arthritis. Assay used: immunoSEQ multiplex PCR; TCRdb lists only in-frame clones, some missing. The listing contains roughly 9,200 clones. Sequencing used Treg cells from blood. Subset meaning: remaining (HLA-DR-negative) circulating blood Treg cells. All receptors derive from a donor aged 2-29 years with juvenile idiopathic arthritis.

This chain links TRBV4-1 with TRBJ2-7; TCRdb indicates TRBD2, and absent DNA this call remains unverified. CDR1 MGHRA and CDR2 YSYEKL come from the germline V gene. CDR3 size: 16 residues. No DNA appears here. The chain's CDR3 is CASSEGRGGRRYEQYF.

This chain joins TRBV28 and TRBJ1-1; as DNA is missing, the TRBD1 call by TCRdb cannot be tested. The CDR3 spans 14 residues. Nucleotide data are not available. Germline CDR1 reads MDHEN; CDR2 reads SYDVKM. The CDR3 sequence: CASIQQGLGTEAFF.

Here the CDR3 reads CASRAGTSGRYEQYF. The genes are TRBV5-1 and TRBJ2-7; TCRdb indicates TRBD2, and absent DNA this call remains unverified. CDR1 is SGHRS, CDR2 YFSETQ, per germline. This CDR3 comprises 15 residues. No DNA is given.

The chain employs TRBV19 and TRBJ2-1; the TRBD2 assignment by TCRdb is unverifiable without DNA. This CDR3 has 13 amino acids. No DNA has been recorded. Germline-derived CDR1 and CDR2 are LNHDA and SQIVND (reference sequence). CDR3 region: CASSQRADNEQFF.

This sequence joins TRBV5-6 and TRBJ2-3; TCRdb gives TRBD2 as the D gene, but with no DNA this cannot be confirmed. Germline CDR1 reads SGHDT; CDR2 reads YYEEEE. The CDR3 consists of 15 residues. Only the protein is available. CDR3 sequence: CASSLQRGSRDTQYF.

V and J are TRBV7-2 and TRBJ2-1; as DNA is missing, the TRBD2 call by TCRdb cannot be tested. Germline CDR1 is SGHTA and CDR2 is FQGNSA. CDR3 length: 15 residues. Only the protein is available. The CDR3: CASSWASGRANEQFF.

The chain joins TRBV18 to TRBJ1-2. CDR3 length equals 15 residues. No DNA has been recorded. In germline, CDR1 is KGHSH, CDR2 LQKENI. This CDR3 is CASSPGTLSNYGYTF.

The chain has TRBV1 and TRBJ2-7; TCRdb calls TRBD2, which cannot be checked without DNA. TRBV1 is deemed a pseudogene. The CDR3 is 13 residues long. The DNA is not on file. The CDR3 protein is CTSSQPARGEQYF.

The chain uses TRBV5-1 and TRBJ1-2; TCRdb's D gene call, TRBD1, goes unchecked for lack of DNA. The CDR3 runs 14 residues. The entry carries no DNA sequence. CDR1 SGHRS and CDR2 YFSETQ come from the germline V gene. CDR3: CASSLEGTGRGYTF.

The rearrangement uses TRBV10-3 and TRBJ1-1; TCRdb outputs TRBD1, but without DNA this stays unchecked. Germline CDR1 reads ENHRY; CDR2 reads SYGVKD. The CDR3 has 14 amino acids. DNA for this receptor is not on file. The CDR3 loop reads CAIRRQGKGTEAFF.

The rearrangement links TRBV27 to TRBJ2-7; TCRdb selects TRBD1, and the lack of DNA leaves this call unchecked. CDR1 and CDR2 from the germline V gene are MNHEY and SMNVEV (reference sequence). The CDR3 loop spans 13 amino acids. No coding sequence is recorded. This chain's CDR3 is CASSSDRAYEQYF.

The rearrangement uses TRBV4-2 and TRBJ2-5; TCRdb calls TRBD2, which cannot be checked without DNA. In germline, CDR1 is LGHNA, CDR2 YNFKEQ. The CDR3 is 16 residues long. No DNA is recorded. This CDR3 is CASSQGGDPYQETQYF.

Here the CDR3 reads CASSSGLATNEKLFF. The gene calls are TRBV5-1 and TRBJ1-4. This CDR3 spans 15 amino acids. No DNA sequence is on record. Per germline, CDR1 SGHRS and CDR2 YFSETQ.

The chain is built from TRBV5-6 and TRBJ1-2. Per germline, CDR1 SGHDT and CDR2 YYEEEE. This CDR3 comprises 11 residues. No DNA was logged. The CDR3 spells CASSSNSGYTF.

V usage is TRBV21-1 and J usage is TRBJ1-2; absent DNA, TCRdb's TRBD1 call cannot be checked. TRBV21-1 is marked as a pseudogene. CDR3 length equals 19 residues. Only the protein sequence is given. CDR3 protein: CASSRTLPRFRDRVFGYTF.

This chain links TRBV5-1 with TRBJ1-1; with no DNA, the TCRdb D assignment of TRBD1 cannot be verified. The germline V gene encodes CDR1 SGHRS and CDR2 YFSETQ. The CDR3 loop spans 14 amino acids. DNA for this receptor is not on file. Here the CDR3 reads CASSLGQGAREAFF.

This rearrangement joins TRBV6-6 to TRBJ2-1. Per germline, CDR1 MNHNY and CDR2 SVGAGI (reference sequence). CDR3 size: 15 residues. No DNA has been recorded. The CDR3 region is CASSSTSGFHNEQFF.

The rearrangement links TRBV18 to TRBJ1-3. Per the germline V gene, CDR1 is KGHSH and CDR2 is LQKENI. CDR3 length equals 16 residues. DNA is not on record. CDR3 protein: CASSPPGPRSGNTIYF.

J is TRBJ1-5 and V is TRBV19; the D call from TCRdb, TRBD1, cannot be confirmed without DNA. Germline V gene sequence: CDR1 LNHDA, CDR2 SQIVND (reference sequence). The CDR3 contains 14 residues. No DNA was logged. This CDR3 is CASGRQGSNQPQHF.

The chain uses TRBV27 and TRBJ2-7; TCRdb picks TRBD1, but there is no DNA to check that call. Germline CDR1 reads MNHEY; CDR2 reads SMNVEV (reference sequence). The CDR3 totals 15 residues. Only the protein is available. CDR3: CATGRSRDRAYEQYF.

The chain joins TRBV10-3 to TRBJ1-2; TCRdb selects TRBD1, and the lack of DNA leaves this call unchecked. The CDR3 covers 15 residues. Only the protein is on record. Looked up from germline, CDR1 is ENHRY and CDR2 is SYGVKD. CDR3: CAISDRGRFNYGYTF.

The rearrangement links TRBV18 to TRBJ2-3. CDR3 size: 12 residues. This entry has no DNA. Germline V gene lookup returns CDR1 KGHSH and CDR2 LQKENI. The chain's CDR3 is CASSQSTDTQYF.

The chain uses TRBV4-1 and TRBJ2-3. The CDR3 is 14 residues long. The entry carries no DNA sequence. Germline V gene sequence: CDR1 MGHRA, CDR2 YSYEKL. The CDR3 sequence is CASSQDKMSPTQYF.

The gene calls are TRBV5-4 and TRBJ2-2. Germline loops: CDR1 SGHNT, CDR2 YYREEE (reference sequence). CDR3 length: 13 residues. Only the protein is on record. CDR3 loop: CASSLAGRGELFF.

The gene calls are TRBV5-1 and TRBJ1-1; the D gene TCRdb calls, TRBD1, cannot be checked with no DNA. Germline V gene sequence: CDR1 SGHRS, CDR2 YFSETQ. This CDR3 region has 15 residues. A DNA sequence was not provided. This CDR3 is CASSLVTNINTEAFF.

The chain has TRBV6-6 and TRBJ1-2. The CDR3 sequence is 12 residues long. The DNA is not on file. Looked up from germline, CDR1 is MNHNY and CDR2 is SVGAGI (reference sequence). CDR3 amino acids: CASSQGGGGYTF.

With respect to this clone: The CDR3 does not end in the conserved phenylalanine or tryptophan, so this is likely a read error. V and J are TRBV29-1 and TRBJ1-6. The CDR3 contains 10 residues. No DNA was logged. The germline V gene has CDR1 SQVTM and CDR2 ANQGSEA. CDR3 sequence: CSVGSLIYPV.

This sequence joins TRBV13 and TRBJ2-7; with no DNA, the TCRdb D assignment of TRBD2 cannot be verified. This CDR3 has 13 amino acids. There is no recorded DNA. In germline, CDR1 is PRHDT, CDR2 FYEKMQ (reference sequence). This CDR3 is CASSPRMGGEQYF.

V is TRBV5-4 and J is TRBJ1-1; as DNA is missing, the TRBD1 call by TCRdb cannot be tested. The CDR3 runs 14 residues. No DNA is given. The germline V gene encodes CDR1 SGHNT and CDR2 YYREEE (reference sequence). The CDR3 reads CASSLVGRNAEAFF.

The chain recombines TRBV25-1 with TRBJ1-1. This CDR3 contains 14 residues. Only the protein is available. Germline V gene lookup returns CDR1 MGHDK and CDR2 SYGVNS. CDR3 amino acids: CASSERGPYTEAFF. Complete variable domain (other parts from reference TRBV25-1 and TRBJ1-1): EADIYQTPRYLVIGTGKKITLECSQTMGHDKMYWYQQDPGMELHLIHYSYGVNSTEKGDLSSESTVSRIRTEHFPLTLESARPSHTSQYLCASSERGPYTEAFFGQGTRLTVV.

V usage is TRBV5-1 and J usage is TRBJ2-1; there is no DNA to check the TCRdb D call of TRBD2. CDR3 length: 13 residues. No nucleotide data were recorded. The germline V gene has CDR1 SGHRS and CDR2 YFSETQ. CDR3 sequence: CASSLDLYNEQFF.